This TCR beta chain originates from a study of cytomegalovirus exposure and HLA in healthy donors. Germline values: CDR1 SGHDT, CDR2 YYEEEE. V shed 0 bases and J 4 bases; nucleotides not matched to a gene: 4. The CDR3 runs to 15 residues. This clone was detected a few times. Use of 60 Vbeta and 13 Jbeta primers characterized the PCR. The method was immunoSEQ multiplex PCR; TCRdb's version includes in-frame clones alone and lacks a portion of them. The sample includes under 200,000 clones, less than 85% of them seen just once. What was sequenced was PBMCs. This TCR was sampled from a man aged 40-49 years in good health and CMV-seronegative. The chain is built from TRBV5-6 and TRBJ1-2, with 9 bases fitting TRBD1. CDR3 nucleotides: TGTGCCAGCAGCTTGGAGTGGACAGGGGCCTATGGCTACACCTTC. This translates into CASSLEWTGAYGYTF.